This T cell receptor beta chain came from a study of spatial heterogeneity in lung cancer. Documented time point: sample taken at primary tumor resection. The authors sequenced whole RNA from tumor, nontumor lung or frozen PBMC without sorting. In the library, each TCR cDNA molecule bore its own unique molecular identifier. TCRdb used MiXCR to reprocess the 5' RACE reads, holding one entry per CDR3 protein. The data hold tens of thousands of distinct CDR3 sequences, with 5.5% to 8.5% observed a single time. The ends were cut back, 3 bases at V and 7 bases at J, with 9 bases in the middle. The CDR3 runs to 12 residues. This clonotype came up many times.

The receptor's source is a male donor with early-stage non-small cell lung cancer. Material: PBMCs, obtained at surgery. V gene TRBV12-3 or TRBV12-4 combines with J gene TRBJ1-2; D is ambiguous. This chain's CDR3 is CASSFWESGYTF. Here the CDR3 DNA reads TGTGCCAGCAGTTTTTGGGAAAGTGGCTACACCTTC.